The sequence of this T cell receptor (beta chain) was determined in a study of identical twins listed by TCRdb under 2016. For the study in its entirety: The study deep-sequenced TCR alpha and beta repertoires from monozygotic twins, unrelated adults of various ages and cord blood to test whether fetal clonotypes persist. To rule out contamination, the twin experiments were replicated at different times with different library preparation protocols. Overall results and qualifications from the work: Fewer insertions were carried by abundant cord blood beta clonotypes; a weaker similar trend was observed in young adult naive repertoires, while no such trend was observed in memory repertoires. Compared with coincidental sharing between unrelated individuals, out-of-frame TCR alpha sequences shared between twins showed an excess of sequences with low generation probability. Recombination models systematically underestimated out-of-frame TCR alpha sharing in monozygotic twins but agreed with sharing between unrelated individuals. Zero-insertion analyses could be partly confounded by invariant T cells such as MAIT and iNKT, though diverse VJ usage argued against such confounding for most clonotypes. Excess twin sharing in beta out-of-frame sequences was weaker because fewer shared sequences lowered the signal-to-noise ratio. Because the same donors could not be followed over many years, the conclusions relied on cross-sectional statistical analysis.

Every donor in the study was a healthy Caucasian. Three pairs of female monozygotic twins, all aged roughly 18 to 29 years, made up the twin cohort. Positive isolation kits from Invitrogen were used to isolate CD4+ and CD8+ T cell populations. On this clonotype itself: It lacks a known antigen. Base qualities are not at hand, and no much larger clone is one base apart.

CDR1 and CDR2 are drawn from the germline V gene: MGHDK, SYGVNS. After removal of 2 bases from V and 8 bases from J, the junction retains 8 bases not matched to a gene. Counted from cysteine to phenylalanine, this CDR3 has 16 amino acids. Left in the record is the CDR3 DNA by itself, 48 bases read in frame from the first base. Library preparation used 5' RACE. Sequenced on an Illumina HiSeq 2000. Template switching added a universal primer binding site, and the final cDNA carried a unique molecular identifier that allowed TCR cDNA molecules to be counted accurately. Specific primers in the conserved constant-segment region were used to synthesize first-strand cDNA for the TCR alpha and beta chains. To control for contamination, each cDNA library was double barcoded with a SMART-Mk sample barcode plus Illumina barcodes. TruSeq adapter sequences and Illumina sample barcodes were added in two successive PCR steps. The Illumina HiSeq platform was used with custom primers to sequence TCR alpha and beta cDNA libraries. Concerning the study's data processing: MiGEC processed the raw reads to extract unique molecular identifiers, while MiXCR was used to determine the CDR3 positions. Recombination models were inferred per individual with the repgenHMM and IGoR tools using an EM algorithm. Shared clonotype analysis was performed with the tcR package in R, normalizing sharing by the product of cloneset sizes. Out-of-frame nonproductive sequences were analyzed to study raw recombination free of thymic and clonal selection effects. In TCRdb, the public reads were trimmed at Q25 with fastp and aligned with MiXCR, with productive beta chains retained. Entries that share a CDR3 protein sequence are merged under the most common genes and DNA. Here the V and J calls rest on TCRdb's processing, not on the authors' analysis. The sample table contains around 510,000 distinct CDR3 sequences; only one count was recorded for 14% of them. The leading ten clones occupy more than 0.8% of the sample.

These same records also appear under a second study, on yellow fever vaccine responses in identical twins. The second paper states: The authors reported that the T cell response to vaccination in identical twins appeared partly convergent and partly personalized. In the study, vaccine-responding T cell clones were precisely tracked in identical twins.

The sample comprised CD4+ T cells sorted from blood. This clonotype was sampled from a woman under 30 in good health. The chain couples TRBV25-1 to TRBJ2-1, and 11 junction bases match TRBD2. The CDR3 region has the sequence CASSEVGASGGYEQFF. The nucleotide sequence is given as TGTGCCAGCAGTGAAGTGGGGGCTAGCGGGGGGTATGAGCAGTTCTTC. Extended through the reference TRBV25-1 and TRBJ2-1 proteins, this CDR3 yields the full variable domain: EADIYQTPRYLVIGTGKKITLECSQTMGHDKMYWYQQDPGMELHLIHYSYGVNSTEKGDLSSESTVSRIRTEHFPLTLESARPSHTSQYLCASSEVGASGGYEQFFGPGTRLTVL.